This TCR beta chain was identified during a study of identical twins. CDR3 length equals 16 residues. Trimming cost V 7 bases and J 6 bases, with 20 bases left between them. Germline values: CDR1 KGHDR, CDR2 SFDVKD. Unique molecular identifiers were present on cDNA, and template switching added a universal primer site. TCRdb used MiXCR to reprocess the 5' RACE reads, holding one entry per CDR3 protein. The sample has roughly 570,000 distinct CDR3 sequences; more than 9% are singletons. No donor was unhealthy or non-Caucasian. Study conclusions and caveats: Reduced insertions were recorded for abundant cord blood beta clonotypes, with no such pattern in memory repertoires. Twins shared beta out-of-frame sequences in excess, but this excess was weaker.

In this sample, this clonotype turned up many times. Antigen: not known. Separately, the same data were catalogued under a study of yellow fever vaccine responses in identical twins.

This receptor was obtained from a young woman in good health. The V gene is TRBV24-1, the J gene TRBJ2-2; D possibly uses TRBD1 or TRBD2 (5 bases each). Sequencing was done on a sample of PBMCs. CDR3 protein: CATSRDGLNYAGELFF. The CDR3 bases are TGTGCCACCAGCCGGGACGGGCTGAACTACGCCGGGGAGCTGTTTTTT.